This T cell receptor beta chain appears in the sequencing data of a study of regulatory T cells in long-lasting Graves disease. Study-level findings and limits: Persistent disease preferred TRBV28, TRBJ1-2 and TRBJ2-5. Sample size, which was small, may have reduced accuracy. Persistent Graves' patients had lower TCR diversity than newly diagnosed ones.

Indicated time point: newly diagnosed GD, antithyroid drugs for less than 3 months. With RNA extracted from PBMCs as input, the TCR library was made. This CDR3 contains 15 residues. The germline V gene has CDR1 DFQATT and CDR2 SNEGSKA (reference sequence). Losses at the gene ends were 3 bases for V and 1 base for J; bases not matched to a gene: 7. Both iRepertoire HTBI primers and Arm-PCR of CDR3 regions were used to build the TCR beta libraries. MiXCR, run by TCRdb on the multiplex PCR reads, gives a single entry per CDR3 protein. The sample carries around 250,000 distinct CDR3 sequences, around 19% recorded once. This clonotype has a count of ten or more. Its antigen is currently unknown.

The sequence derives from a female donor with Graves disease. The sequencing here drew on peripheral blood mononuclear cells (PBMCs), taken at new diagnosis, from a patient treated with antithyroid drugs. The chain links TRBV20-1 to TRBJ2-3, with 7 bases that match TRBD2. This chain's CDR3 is CSASQEGRGTDTQYF. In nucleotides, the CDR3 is TGCAGTGCTAGCCAAGAAGGGAGGGGCACAGATACGCAGTATTTT.